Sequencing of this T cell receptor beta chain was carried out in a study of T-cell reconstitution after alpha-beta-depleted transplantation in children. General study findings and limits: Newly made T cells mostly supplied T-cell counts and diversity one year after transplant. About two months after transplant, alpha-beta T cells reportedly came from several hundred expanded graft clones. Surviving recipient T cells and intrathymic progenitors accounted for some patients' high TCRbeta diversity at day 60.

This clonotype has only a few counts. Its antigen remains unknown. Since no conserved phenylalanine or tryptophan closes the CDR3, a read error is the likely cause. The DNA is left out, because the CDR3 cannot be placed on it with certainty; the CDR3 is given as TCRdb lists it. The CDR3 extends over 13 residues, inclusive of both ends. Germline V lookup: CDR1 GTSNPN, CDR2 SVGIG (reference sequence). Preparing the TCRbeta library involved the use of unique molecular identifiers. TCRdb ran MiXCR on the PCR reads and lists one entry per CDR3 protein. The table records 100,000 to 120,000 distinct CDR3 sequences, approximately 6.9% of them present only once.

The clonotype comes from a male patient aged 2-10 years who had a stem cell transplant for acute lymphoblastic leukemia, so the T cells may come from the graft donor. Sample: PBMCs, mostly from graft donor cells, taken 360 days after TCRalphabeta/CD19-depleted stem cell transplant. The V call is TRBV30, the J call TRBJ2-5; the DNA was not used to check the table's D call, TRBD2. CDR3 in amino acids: CAWRLGGGSQRFL.